This T cell receptor beta chain is from a study of PD-1 blockade in classical Hodgkin lymphoma. Study-wide results and limits: Some patients started nivolumab under 1 year after ASCT, and they were excluded.

Brentuximab vedotin exposure varied among the patients, all of whom had relapsed after autologous stem cell transplantation. Under best response, outcomes were complete response, partial response or progressive disease. On this clone itself: Its antigen remains unknown.

TCRdb's copy holds only in-frame clones and misses some; the assay was immunoSEQ multiplex PCR. The sample gives some 38,000 clones, 76% of which show up once; roughly 15% is in the top ten. The sequence came from a human donor with classical Hodgkin lymphoma. Sequencing was performed on peripheral blood mononuclear cells (PBMCs), taken before the second cycle of nivolumab.

The CDR3 region is CASSLDRARNEQYF. The CDR3 DNA reads TGTGCCAGCAGCTTAGACAGGGCTCGGAACGAGCAGTACTTC. The rearrangement links TRBV7-9 to TRBJ2-7; a possible D gene is TRBD1 (6 bases). Looked up from germline, CDR1 is SEHNR and CDR2 is FQNEAQ (reference sequence). Trimming took off 1 base at V and 5 bases at J, with 12 bases between the two ends. The CDR3 runs 14 residues.